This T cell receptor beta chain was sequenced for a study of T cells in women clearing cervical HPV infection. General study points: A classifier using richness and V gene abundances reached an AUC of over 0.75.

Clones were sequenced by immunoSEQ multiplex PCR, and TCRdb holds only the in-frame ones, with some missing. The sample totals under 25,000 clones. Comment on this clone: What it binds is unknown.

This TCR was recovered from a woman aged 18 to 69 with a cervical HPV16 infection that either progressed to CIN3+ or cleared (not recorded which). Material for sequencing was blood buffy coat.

The DNA read from the CDR3 is TGTGCCAGCGACAGGGGTCTCATGAACACTGAA. It yields the protein CASDRGLMNTE. The full-length CDR3 reads as CASDRGLMNTEAFF. V and J are TRBV6-2 or TRBV6-3 and TRBJ1-1; 8 nucleotides align to TRBD1. The read terminates 3 residues before the CDR3 end, so the remaining end is supplied by the germline J gene. Germline assignment: CDR1 MNHEY and CDR2 SVGEGT. V lost 8 bases, J lost 0 bases, and 5 bases stayed unmatched. CDR3 length: 14 residues.